Included here is one T cell receptor beta chain sequence, with context. What it recognizes is unknown. Treatment defined: some 20 received Ad26.COV2.S at low or high dose, single or two shots; 5 received placebo; per-sample allocation not given. Collection of the samples took place on day 63 after the first injection of vaccine or placebo. These data are taken from a study of Ad26.COV2.S vaccination and SARS-CoV-2 variants. Background on the study: Dosing was one shot or two shots 56 days apart.

The table came from immunoSEQ multiplex PCR; TCRdb's copy has only in-frame clones and leaves some out. The profile shows roughly 380,000 clones, about nine tenths of them singletons. Between the trimmed V and J ends, which lost 6 bases and 4 bases, there was a span of 9 bases. The CDR3 contains 12 residues. Germline lookup yields CDR1 MNHNY and CDR2 SVGAGI (reference sequence). General study results and limits: Vaccine recipients posted higher spike-specific TCR breadth than their placebo counterparts. Recipients of vaccine and of placebo showed similar breadth of their non-spike TCR repertoires.

The chain has TRBV6-6 and TRBJ2-5; D remains unclear. This sequence was found in a person aged 18-65 years who received the Ad26.COV2.S COVID-19 vaccine or a placebo. Sequences were derived from peripheral blood, sampled in a trial of Ad26.COV2.S vaccine versus placebo. Here the CDR3 reads CASSPLGETQYF. The CDR3 DNA reads as TGTGCCAGCAGCCCCCTGGGAGAGACCCAGTACTTC.